This TCR beta chain is from a study of PD-L1 blockade in urothelial cancer. In the study overall: Of approximately 29 patients, about 24 were males with bladder-origin urothelial cancer. Study-level points and caveats: In blood at 3 weeks, tumor-associated clones expanded more among patients with durable benefit. Investigators took one FFPE tumor sample per patient, not right before treatment.

This clone is large within its sample. What it binds is unknown. Assay: immunoSEQ multiplex PCR; the TCRdb copy retains only in-frame clones and omits some. This sample has under 3,000 clones, with about 35% found just once. Germline CDR1 and CDR2: MDHEN and SYDVKM. V lost 1 base, J lost 3 bases, and 2 bases stayed unmatched. The CDR3 is 15 amino acids. The specimen comprised tumor tissue, sampled before atezolizumab (anti-PD-L1) treatment. The clonotype comes from a man in his sixties with urothelial cancer. The chain recombines TRBV28 with TRBJ2-7; 11 bases line up with TRBD1. CDR3 protein: CASSLSGTGGYEQYF. CDR3 coding DNA: TGTGCCAGCAGTTTATCCGGGACAGGGGGCTACGAGCAGTACTTC.